The entry that follows covers one T cell receptor (beta chain) sequence. Clones were read by immunoSEQ multiplex PCR, and TCRdb kept only the in-frame ones, dropping some. The sample records roughly 150,000 clones, around 84% being singletons. Assignment of participants to cohorts was predicated upon participant-reported clinical history. The data originate from a study of blood T cell repertoires in COVID-19. Study-level background: T cells, B-cell-depleted T cells, or PBMCs provided the cDNA or gDNA that served as material.

Trimming stripped 7 bases from V and 3 bases from J, with 10 bases between. Per the germline V gene, CDR1 is SGHRS and CDR2 is YFSETQ. The CDR3 sequence is 12 residues long. This rearrangement joins TRBV5-1 to TRBJ1-2; D possibly corresponds to TRBD1 (5 bases). Sequencing was performed on PBMCs or T cells enriched from blood (not recorded which). This sequence originates from a man in his fifties or sixties who had recovered from COVID-19. The CDR3 coding sequence is TGCGCCAGCTGGGGCAGTGACTATGGCTACACCTTC. Its translation is CASWGSDYGYTF.